Below, 8 T cell receptor beta chains from the same sample are listed, as sequenced in a study of graft-versus-host responses after intestinal transplantation. Sequencing was performed with immunoSEQ multiplex PCR; in TCRdb, only in-frame clones are kept and a portion is missing. The repertoire holds about 3,500 clones, with over 90% as singletons. Here the sequenced sample was PBMCs, taken 11 days after intestinal transplantation. The receptors originated from a human patient who received an intestinal transplant, so some T cells may come from the graft donor.

The chain uses TRBV27 and TRBJ1-1; no firm D call. CDR1 is MNHEY and CDR2 is SMNVEV in the germline V gene (reference sequence). This CDR3 spans 13 amino acids. With 5 bases removed from V and 0 bases from J, the gap between germline ends came to 7 bases. The DNA for the CDR3 is TGTGCCAGCAGTCTGACGGTGAACACTGAAGCTTTCTTT. Translation gives CASSLTVNTEAFF.

The rearrangement joins TRBV5-4 to TRBJ2-2; TRBD2 aligns across 7 bases. Germline V gene lookup returns CDR1 SGHNT and CDR2 YYREEE (reference sequence). With 1 base clipped from V and 10 bases from J, the junction kept 13 bases outside the gene matches. The length of the CDR3 is 16 residues. As DNA, the CDR3 is TGTGCCAGCAGCTTGTGGGCTAGCGGTGCGTTCGAGGAGCTGTTTTTT. The encoded protein is CASSLWASGAFEELFF.

This clone has a handful of counts. This likely comes from a read error, as the CDR3 has no conserved phenylalanine or tryptophan at its end. CDR3 bases: TGTGCCAGCAGTTTCGGGGGGCCGGGGGAGCAGTACCTC. Translation gives CASSFGGPGEQYL. The rearrangement joins TRBV27 to TRBJ2-7, with D possibly TRBD2 on 7 matching bases. Per the germline V gene, CDR1 is MNHEY and CDR2 is SMNVEV (reference sequence). Trimming cost V 3 bases and J 7 bases, with 13 bases left between them. CDR3 length equals 13 residues.

The CDR3 reads CASSLEYSSISEQYF. Here the CDR3 DNA reads TGTGCCAGCAGCTTAGAATATTCCTCAATTTCCGAGCAGTACTTC. V gene TRBV11-2 combines with J gene TRBJ2-7; D is ambiguous. Per germline, CDR1 SGHAT and CDR2 FQNNGV. V lost 0 bases to trimming and J lost 6 bases, with 15 bases between them. The CDR3 length is 15 residues.

The gene calls are TRBV27 and TRBJ2-3, with a weak D call TRBD2 (5 bases). V was cut by 3 bases and J by 1 base, with 11 bases left in between. Germline values: CDR1 MNHEY, CDR2 SMNVEV (reference sequence). The CDR3 has 15 amino acids. CDR3 in amino acids: CASSFSVGGTDTQYF. The CDR3 bases are TGTGCCAGCAGTTTTAGCGTAGGAGGCACAGATACGCAGTATTTT.

The chain uses TRBV7-9 and TRBJ2-7, with 10 bases matching TRBD1. Losses at the gene ends were 3 bases for V and 4 bases for J; bases not matched to a gene: 6. Germline values: CDR1 SEHNR, CDR2 FQNEAQ (reference sequence). The CDR3 has 15 residues. The CDR3, as DNA: TGTGCCAGCAGCTTCCCCCCGGGACAGGGGTACGAGCAGTACTTC. This codes for CASSFPPGQGYEQYF.

This chain connects TRBV6-1 to TRBJ2-5; 10 bases fit TRBD2. The CDR3 length is 14 residues. The germline V gene encodes CDR1 MNHNS and CDR2 SASEGT. V lost 6 bases and J lost 1; bases outside the gene matches: 2. CDR3 nucleotides: TGTGCCAGCAGCATAGCGGGAGGCCAAGAGACCCAGTACTTC. Translated: CASSIAGGQETQYF.

This rearrangement joins TRBV14 to TRBJ2-1; 7 nucleotides line up with TRBD1. Losses at the gene ends were 7 bases for V and 10 bases for J; bases not matched to a gene: 13. The CDR3 sequence is 14 residues long. Germline V gives CDR1 SGHDN, CDR2 FVKESK. The CDR3 DNA sequence: TGTGCCAGCACGCGGACAGGTCTCTGGGAGGAGCAGTTCTTC. Translating it yields CASTRTGLWEEQFF.